The clone carrying this T cell receptor beta chain was seen more than once but under ten times. Its specificity is not known. The record originates from a study of blood T cells in healthy people across ages. Sample-barcoded 5' priming and a J-beta primer mix drove a second PCR of 7 to 11 cycles. One entry per CDR3 protein results from TCRdb running MiXCR on the 5' RACE reads. The table lists about 720,000 distinct CDR3 sequences, about 25% of them singletons. V lost 2 bases and J 7 bases, leaving 14 bases between the germline ends. Germline V lookup: CDR1 MDHEN, CDR2 SYDVKM. The CDR3 totals 14 residues. Study outcomes and limitations: Samples with more naive T cells showed higher observed beta diversity. Any conclusive comparison of naive versus antigen-experienced cells was prevented by using unsorted PBMCs.

Donors ranged from roughly 6 to 90 years old and were healthy Caucasians in Russia. This same sample was also taken into another study, of T cells of mothers and their children.

Sequences were obtained from blood. The rearrangement joins TRBV28 to TRBJ1-1; D unresolved. The TCR comes from a boy between 5 and 17 years old in good health. This CDR3 is CASSLAWVGNEAFF. In nucleotides, the CDR3 is TGTGCCAGCAGTTTAGCGTGGGTCGGAAATGAAGCTTTCTTT.